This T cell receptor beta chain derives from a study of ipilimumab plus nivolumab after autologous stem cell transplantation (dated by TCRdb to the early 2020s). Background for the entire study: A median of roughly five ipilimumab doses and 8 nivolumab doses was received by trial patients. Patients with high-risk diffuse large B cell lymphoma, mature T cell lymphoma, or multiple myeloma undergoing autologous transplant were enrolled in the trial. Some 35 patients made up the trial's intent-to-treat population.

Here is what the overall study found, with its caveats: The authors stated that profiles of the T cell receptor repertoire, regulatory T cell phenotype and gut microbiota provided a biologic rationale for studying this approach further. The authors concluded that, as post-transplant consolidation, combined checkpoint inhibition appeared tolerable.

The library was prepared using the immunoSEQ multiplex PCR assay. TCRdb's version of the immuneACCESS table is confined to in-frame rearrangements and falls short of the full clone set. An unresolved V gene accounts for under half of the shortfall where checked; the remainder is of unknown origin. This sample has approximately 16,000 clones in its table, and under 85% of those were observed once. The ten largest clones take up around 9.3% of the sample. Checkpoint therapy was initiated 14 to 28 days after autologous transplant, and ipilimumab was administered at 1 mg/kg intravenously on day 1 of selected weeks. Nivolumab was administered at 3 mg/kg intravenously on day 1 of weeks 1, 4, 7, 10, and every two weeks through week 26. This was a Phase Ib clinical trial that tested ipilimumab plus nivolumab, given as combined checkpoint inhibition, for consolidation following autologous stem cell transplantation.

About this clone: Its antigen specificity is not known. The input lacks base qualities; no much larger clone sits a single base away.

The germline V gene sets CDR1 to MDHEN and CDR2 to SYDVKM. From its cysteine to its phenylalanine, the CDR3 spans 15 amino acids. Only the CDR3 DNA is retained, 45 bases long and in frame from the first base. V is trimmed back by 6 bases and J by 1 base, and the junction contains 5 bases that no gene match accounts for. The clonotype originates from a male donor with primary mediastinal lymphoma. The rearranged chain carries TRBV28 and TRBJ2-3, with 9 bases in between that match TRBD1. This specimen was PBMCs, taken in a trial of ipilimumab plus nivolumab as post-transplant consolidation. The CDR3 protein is CASRETGGGTDTQYF. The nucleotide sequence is TGTGCCAGCAGGGAGACAGGGGGTGGCACAGATACGCAGTATTTT.